One and the same sample provided the 2 T cell receptor beta chains below, sequenced in a study of blood T cells in healthy people across ages. Primers used in a second PCR of roughly 7 to 12 cycles were a sample-barcoded 5' primer and a J-beta primer mix. In TCRdb, the 5' RACE reads were re-called with MiXCR into one record per CDR3 protein. The table has roughly 500,000 distinct CDR3 sequences, less than 25% seen once. The data also belong to a second study, concerning T cells of mothers and their children.

The sequencing sample was made of blood. The receptor source for this set is a boy between 10 and 17 years old in good health.

The chain employs TRBV6-4 and TRBJ1-1; 8 bases are a match to TRBD1. Germline CDR1 is MRHNA and CDR2 is SNTAGT. The CDR3 consists of 12 residues. With 4 bases clipped from V and 7 bases from J, the junction kept 2 bases outside the gene matches. The CDR3 spells CASSAGTGEAFF. The CDR3 nucleotides read TGTGCCAGCAGTGCCGGGACAGGTGAAGCTTTCTTT.

This clonotype was counted a few times. The chain carries TRBV12-5 and TRBJ1-2; 8 bases fit TRBD1. Germline V gene data show CDR1 as LGHNT and CDR2 as FRNRAP. The CDR3 runs 17 residues. V lost 6 bases to trimming and J lost 4 bases; unmatched junction nucleotides: 16. The CDR3 region is CASGPYIGTGQFYGYTF. The DNA of the CDR3 is TGTGCTAGTGGGCCTTACATCGGGACAGGACAGTTCTATGGCTACACCTTC.